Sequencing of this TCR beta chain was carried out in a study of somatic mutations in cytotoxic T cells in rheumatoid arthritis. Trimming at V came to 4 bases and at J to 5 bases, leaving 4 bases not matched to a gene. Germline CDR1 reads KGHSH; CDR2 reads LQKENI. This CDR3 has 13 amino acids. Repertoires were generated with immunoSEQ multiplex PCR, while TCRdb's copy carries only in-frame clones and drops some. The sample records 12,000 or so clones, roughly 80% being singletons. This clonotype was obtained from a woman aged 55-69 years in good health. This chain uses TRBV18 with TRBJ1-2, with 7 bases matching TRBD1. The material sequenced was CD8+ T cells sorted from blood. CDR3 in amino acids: CASSQGTEYGYTF. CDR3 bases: TGTGCCAGCTCACAGGGGACAGAATATGGCTACACCTTC.